This T cell receptor beta chain derives from a study of cytomegalovirus exposure and HLA in healthy donors. Assay: immunoSEQ multiplex PCR; the TCRdb copy retains only in-frame clones and omits some. This sample has nearly 200,000 clones, with 84% found just once. With respect to this clone: Its cognate antigen is unknown.

Findings and limits, study-wide: In vitro confirmation showed three CMV-associated chains to be CMV antigen specific.

This TCR derives from a woman aged 30 to 39 in good health and CMV-seropositive. Input material: PBMCs.

CDR3 bases: TGTGCCAGCAGTTGGGTAGCTAATGAGCAGTTCTTC. This sequence encodes CASSWVANEQFF. This chain uses TRBV28 with TRBJ2-1, with no clear D. The germline V and J ends were trimmed by 4 bases and 7 bases, with 8 bases remaining between them. The CDR3 is 12 amino acids. The germline V gene has CDR1 MDHEN and CDR2 SYDVKM. The variable domain in full, with the rest retrieved from reference TRBV28 and TRBJ2-1, is DVKVTQSSRYLVKRTGEKVFLECVQDMDHENMFWYRQDPGLGLRLIYFSYDVKMKEKGDIPEGYSVSREKKERFSLILESASTNQTSMYLCASSWVANEQFFGPGTRLTVL.